This T cell receptor beta chain came from a study of shared clonotypes between healthy human individuals (TCRdb year 2020). In terms of the full investigation: The cohort comprised a couple of women and a few men aged 18 to 49 years. For each donor, CD4 naive and CD4 memory were each run on three plates, CD8 naive on two plates, and CD8 memory on one plate. To estimate repertoire size and how much clonotypes are shared between individuals, the study performed deep sequencing of blood TCR repertoires from 4 to 6 healthy adults. To increase sequencing depth and limit assay-specific biases, different laboratories used diverse techniques to prepare libraries and sequence TCR repertoires. Between about 0.85 and 9.5 billion PBMCs per donor were obtained by leukapheresis.

The CDR3 spans 11 residues, from the cysteine through the phenylalanine. The CDR3 DNA has 33 bases and is translated from base 1. V is reduced by 2 bases and J by 5 bases, leaving a spacing of 5 bases between them. Per the germline V gene (reference sequence), SGHNT is the CDR1 and YYREEE is the CDR2. Using the deep immunoSEQ assay, TCR CDR3 regions were amplified from genomic DNA by multiplex PCR. Genomic DNA extracted from each cell subset was distributed evenly over all wells of several immunoSEQ 96-well plates, and each plate served as one replicate. Each replicate PCR for sorted subsets received approximately 220 ng genomic DNA, equal to roughly 33,000 T cell genomes. Purified libraries were measured with a Qubit 3.0 fluorometer, size-checked on a Bioanalyzer 2100, and measured again with the KAPA Library Quantification kit. Every immunoSEQ 96-well plate was sequenced on a dedicated single-read 150-cycle Illumina NextSeq 550 flow cell. The authors' analysis ran thus. Because the immunoSEQ output held only junctional sequences and lacked quality scores, the filtering could not match the filtering applied to full-length reads. Sequences were annotated with PyIR, a Python wrapper for IgBLAST v1.9, and V/J genes and CDR3 were assigned using IMGT germline references. Reads with weak V/J assignments (E-value above 1e-6), missing CDR3, stop codons, out-of-frame junctions, or ambiguous translated residues were removed. V3J clonotypes were defined by identical inferred V gene, J gene, and CDR3 amino acid sequence. To compute the percentage overlap between repertoires, the number of shared unique clonotypes was divided by the size of the smaller repertoire. Richness of each repertoire was evaluated using RTK rarefaction, the Chao1 estimator, and Recon v2.1 estimates of unobserved clonotypes. For all TCRbeta clonotypes obtained by the gDNA method from four donors, generation probabilities were computed with OLGA. Imported from immuneACCESS, the table was reduced by TCRdb to in-frame sequences with V and J called. These copies leave out some clones; in studies compared against another copy, an unresolved V gene accounts for under half, and the cause of the remainder is not known. That table is the source of V, J and clone size, and D and trimming were worked out from the DNA. Here the sample has 800,000 to 950,000 clones; about 96% occur a single time. The top ten clonotypes cover around 0.21% of the sample.

With respect to this clone: The clone's antigen remains unknown. It has no much larger one-base neighbor in the sample; base qualities were not kept. The same CDR3 arises from other DNA sequences in this sample as well.

The research as a whole found: Sharing across a few donors was observed for around 4.8% of naive CD4, over 3% of naive CD8, 2% to 2.5% of memory CD4, and around 0.4% of memory CD8 clonotypes. Higher generation probabilities were observed for clonotypes shared by all four sorted-subset donors than for non-shared clonotypes. Rarefaction of sorted-subset datasets indicated incomplete sequencing despite the large sequencing depth. Naive subsets generally had larger estimated clonotype richness than memory subsets did. Sampling was limited to blood, and TCR repertoires in tissue likely differ from TCR repertoires in blood. Because the study included only a small number of donors, the genetic and exposure-history diversity represented was limited. Pairwise subsampling indicated that sequencing depth was expected to affect the degree of clonotype sharing among donors.

CD8 naive samples were CD45RO-negative cells positively selected for CCR7, giving a CD45RA+CCR7+ population that excluded TemRA cells. Donors were healthy HIV-negative adults with no recently reported acute infections or vaccinations. Every donor was a Caucasian adult residing in Nashville, Tennessee, USA. Blood was collected by leukapheresis, and PBMCs were isolated by Ficoll-Histopaque density gradient centrifugation and then cryopreserved in liquid nitrogen vapor phase. Analytical flow cytometry was used to check the purity and quantity of each magnetically sorted T cell population. Genomic DNA was isolated from every sorted fraction and measured by UV absorbance on a Nanodrop 2000c.

The chain couples TRBV5-4 to TRBJ2-7; the D gene is not confidently resolved. The sequence derives from a man under 40 in good health. The sequenced material came from naive CD8+ T cells sorted from blood. Read against the paper, the sample's cell subset or site label means: CD45RA+CCR7+. For the CDR3, the sequence is CASSFGDEQYF. In nucleotides, the sequence is TGTGCCAGCAGCTTCGGCGACGAGCAGTACTTC. Full variable domain (CDR3 extended with the reference TRBV5-4 and TRBJ2-7 proteins): ETGVTQSPTHLIKTRGQQVTLRCSSQSGHNTVSWYQQALGQGPQFIFQYYREEENGRGNFPPRFSGLQFPNYSSELNVNALELDDSALYLCASSFGDEQYFGPGTRLTVT.